This is a list of T cell receptor beta chains from one sample in a study of T cell responses to AZD1222 COVID-19 vaccine. Some clones are missing from TCRdb's copy, which holds only in-frame ones; the method was immunoSEQ multiplex PCR. The table shows under 50,000 clones, with approximately 90% occurring only once. Source: peripheral blood, taken 28 days after the second AZD1222 dose. Receptors were obtained from an adult who received the AZD1222 COVID-19 vaccine. CDR3s include the opening cysteine and the closing phenylalanine or tryptophan. A D gene is named only where the DNA matches it firmly. The size of a clone is reported for some rows only, either as once, few or many, or as a class for expanded clones.

j_gene: TRBJ2-7; v_gene: TRBV13; abundance: .; d_gene: TRBD1; CDR3nt: TGTGCCAGCAGCACCAGCAACGACAGGGCCAAGCAGTACTTC; CDR3aa: CASSTSNDRAKQYF
j_gene: TRBJ1-5; v_gene: TRBV12-5; abundance: .; d_gene: .; CDR3nt: TGTGCTAGTGGTTCCGCCCCGGGCGCCTACAGGGATCGATTCAATCAGCCCCAGCATTTT; CDR3aa: CASGSAPGAYRDRFNQPQHF
j_gene: TRBJ2-7; v_gene: TRBV6-5; abundance: .; d_gene: .; CDR3nt: TGTGCCAGCAGTTACGGGCCGTACGAGCAGTACTTC; CDR3aa: CASSYGPYEQYF
j_gene: TRBJ2-3; v_gene: TRBV28; abundance: .; d_gene: TRBD2; CDR3nt: TGTGCCAGCAGTTTATCGACTAGCGGGAGCCTGGGAGATACGCAGTATTTT; CDR3aa: CASSLSTSGSLGDTQYF
j_gene: TRBJ2-1; v_gene: TRBV19; abundance: .; d_gene: TRBD2; CDR3nt: TGTGCCAGTAGTATGACTAGCGGAAGGAATGAGCAGTTCTTC; CDR3aa: CASSMTSGRNEQFF
j_gene: TRBJ2-7; v_gene: TRBV5-1; abundance: .; d_gene: TRBD1; CDR3nt: TGCGCCAGCAGCCCGGGACAGCCCTACGAGCAGTACTTC; CDR3aa: CASSPGQPYEQYF
j_gene: TRBJ2-1; v_gene: TRBV3-1/TRBV3-2; abundance: .; d_gene: TRBD2; CDR3nt: TGTGCCAGCAGCCCTGGACTAGCAGAGAATGAGCAGTTCTTC; CDR3aa: CASSPGLAENEQFF
j_gene: TRBJ2-3; v_gene: TRBV29-1; abundance: .; d_gene: .; CDR3nt: TGCAGCCTCAGAATTCAGACAGATACGCAGTATTTT; CDR3aa: CSLRIQTDTQYF
j_gene: TRBJ1-5; v_gene: TRBV19; abundance: .; d_gene: TRBD1; CDR3nt: TGTGCCAGTAGTATAGAAGCACGGACAGGGGGCAGCGGCAATCAGCCCCAGCATTTT; CDR3aa: CASSIEARTGGSGNQPQHF
j_gene: TRBJ2-7; v_gene: TRBV29-1; abundance: once; d_gene: TRBD1; CDR3nt: TGCAGCGTCCTACCGGGACAGGGCGTCCAGTACTTC; CDR3aa: CSVLPGQGVQYF
j_gene: TRBJ2-7; v_gene: TRBV19; abundance: once; d_gene: TRBD2; CDR3nt: TGTGCCAGTAGTACCCTAGCGGGCTACGAGCAGTACTTC; CDR3aa: CASSTLAGYEQYF
j_gene: TRBJ2-2; v_gene: TRBV6-4; abundance: .; d_gene: TRBD2; CDR3nt: TGTGCCAGCAGAAAACTAGCGACGAACACCGGGGAGCTGTTTTTT; CDR3aa: CASRKLATNTGELFF
j_gene: TRBJ1-4; v_gene: TRBV4-3; abundance: .; d_gene: .; CDR3nt: TGCGCCAGCAGCCTGACAGGCCTTGCAACTAATGAAAAACTGTTTTTT; CDR3aa: CASSLTGLATNEKLFF
j_gene: TRBJ1-2; v_gene: TRBV2; abundance: .; d_gene: TRBD1; CDR3nt: TGTGCCAGCAGTGAAAACAGGGGTTACACCTTC; CDR3aa: CASSENRGYTF
j_gene: TRBJ2-7; v_gene: TRBV3-1/TRBV3-2; abundance: .; d_gene: .; CDR3nt: TGTGCCAGCAGCCAAGCATACTTAGCGAACCCGAGCTCCTACGAGCAGTACTTC; CDR3aa: CASSQAYLANPSSYEQYF
j_gene: TRBJ2-5; v_gene: TRBV12-3/TRBV12-4; abundance: .; d_gene: .; CDR3nt: TGTGCCAGCAGCGGACGGCCTCAAGAGACCCAGTACTTC; CDR3aa: CASSGRPQETQYF
j_gene: TRBJ2-7; v_gene: TRBV2; abundance: once; d_gene: .; CDR3nt: TGTGCCAGCAGTTTTTCGGGATCCTCCCACGAGCAGTACTTC; CDR3aa: CASSFSGSSHEQYF
j_gene: TRBJ2-1; v_gene: TRBV5-1; abundance: .; d_gene: .; CDR3nt: TGCGCCAGCAGCTTCGCGGGGCTACCGGGGAGGAATGAGCAGTTCTTC; CDR3aa: CASSFAGLPGRNEQFF
j_gene: TRBJ1-4; v_gene: TRBV18; abundance: .; d_gene: .; CDR3nt: TGTGCCAGCTCACCACCGGGGGTTTCAGGGGCAACTAATGAAAAACTGTTTTTT; CDR3aa: CASSPPGVSGATNEKLFF
j_gene: TRBJ1-3; v_gene: TRBV9; abundance: .; d_gene: .; CDR3nt: TGTGCCAGCAGCGTATCCAGCTCTGGAAACACCATATATTTT; CDR3aa: CASSVSSSGNTIYF
j_gene: TRBJ2-4; v_gene: TRBV5-8; abundance: .; d_gene: .; CDR3nt: TGTGCCAGCAGCTATGGGACTCCCGGTATTCAGTACTTC; CDR3aa: CASSYGTPGIQYF
j_gene: TRBJ1-1; v_gene: TRBV4-1; abundance: .; d_gene: .; CDR3nt: TGCGCCAGCAGCCAAGTGAGGCAATCGGGGGGCACTGAAGCTTTCTTT; CDR3aa: CASSQVRQSGGTEAFF
j_gene: TRBJ1-6; v_gene: TRBV7-9; abundance: .; d_gene: TRBD1; CDR3nt: TGTGCCAGCAGCGGAACAGGGGGCAATTCACCCCTCCACTTT; CDR3aa: CASSGTGGNSPLHF
j_gene: TRBJ1-5; v_gene: TRBV19; abundance: few; d_gene: .; CDR3nt: TGTGCCCCCCTTAAGGAAGGGGTTGATAGCAATCAGCCCCAGCATTTT; CDR3aa: CAPLKEGVDSNQPQHF
j_gene: TRBJ2-1; v_gene: TRBV7-3; abundance: .; d_gene: .; CDR3nt: TGTGCCAGCAGCCCCCTTCCCGCGGGACAAACCGAGCAGTTCTTC; CDR3aa: CASSPLPAGQTEQFF
j_gene: TRBJ2-7; v_gene: TRBV7-8; abundance: .; d_gene: TRBD1; CDR3nt: TGTGCCAGCAGCGAACTCAGAACAGGGGGAAGCGAGCAGTACTTC; CDR3aa: CASSELRTGGSEQYF
j_gene: TRBJ1-2; v_gene: TRBV30; abundance: .; d_gene: TRBD1; CDR3nt: TGTGCCTGGAGTGAGGGGGCGCTCGATGGCTACACCTTC; CDR3aa: CAWSEGALDGYTF
j_gene: TRBJ2-1; v_gene: TRBV15; abundance: .; d_gene: .; CDR3nt: TGTGCCACCAGCAGAGACTGGTTAGTAGGCAATGAGCAGTTCTTC; CDR3aa: CATSRDWLVGNEQFF
j_gene: TRBJ2-7; v_gene: TRBV4-3; abundance: .; d_gene: .; CDR3nt: TGCGCCAGCAGCCAAGAATGGCAGGGAAGGCACGAGCAGTACTTC; CDR3aa: CASSQEWQGRHEQYF